What follows is one TCR beta chain and its context. This specimen belongs to a study of blood T cell repertoires in COVID-19. Overall study: Acute-phase and convalescent COVID-19 samples originated in the United States, Italy and Spain. Sample material is recorded as cDNA or gDNA derived from T cells, B-cell-depleted T cells, or PBMCs.

One Seattle source followed patients from active infection through their disease course. Under the authors' procedure: Amplification from reference gene primers served as the basis for estimated nucleated cell counts. Libraries were prepared by immunoSEQ multiplex PCR; TCRdb keeps only in-frame clonotypes and omits some of them. Clone size and the V and J calls come from that table; the DNA yielded D and trimming. The repertoire includes about 150,000 clones, roughly nine tenths of them detected once, and around an eighth sits in the top ten. CDR1 MDHEN and CDR2 SYDVKM come from the germline V gene. This CDR3 has 16 amino acids. After removal of 6 bases from V and 1 base from J, the junction contained 5 bases not matched to a gene.

This clonotype originated in a man aged 18-30 years with COVID-19, enrolled during active disease. The sample consisted of peripheral blood. The chain couples TRBV28 to TRBJ2-1; TRBD2 aligns across 11 bases. CDR3 DNA: TGTGCCAGCAGCCAGACTAGCGGGGAGTCCTACAATGAGCAGTTCTTC. Protein sequence: CASSQTSGESYNEQFF.